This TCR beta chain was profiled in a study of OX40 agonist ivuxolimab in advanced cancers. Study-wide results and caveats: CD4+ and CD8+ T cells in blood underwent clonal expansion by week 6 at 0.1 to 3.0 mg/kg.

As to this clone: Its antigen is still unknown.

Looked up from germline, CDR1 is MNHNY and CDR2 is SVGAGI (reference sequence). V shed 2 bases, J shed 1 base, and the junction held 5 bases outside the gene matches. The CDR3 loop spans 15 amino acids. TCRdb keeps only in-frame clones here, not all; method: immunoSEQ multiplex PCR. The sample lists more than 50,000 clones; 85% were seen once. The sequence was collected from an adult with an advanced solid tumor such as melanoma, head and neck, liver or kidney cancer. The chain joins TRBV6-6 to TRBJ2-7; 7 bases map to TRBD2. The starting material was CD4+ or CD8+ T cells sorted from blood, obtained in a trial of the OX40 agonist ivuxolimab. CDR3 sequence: CASSYGGGGSYEQYF. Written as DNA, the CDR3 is TGTGCCAGCAGTTACGGCGGGGGAGGTTCCTACGAGCAGTACTTC.